The clone carrying this T cell receptor (beta chain) has more than one count but fewer than ten. The data derive from a study of control samples from healthy donors and cancer patients. Only in-frame clones appear in the TCRdb table, and some are missing; sequencing was by immunoSEQ multiplex PCR. The sample records some 410,000 clones, over 75% being singletons. This CDR3 comprises 14 residues. Trimming took 6 bases from V and 0 from J, leaving 11 bases between them. Germline V gives CDR1 MNHEY, CDR2 SVGEGT. The chain combines TRBV6-2 or TRBV6-3 with TRBJ1-1; D gene ambiguous. The sample was PBMCs. The sequence derives from a man aged 40-49 years with head and neck cancer. The CDR3 spells CASSPNWMNTEAFF. The CDR3 DNA sequence: TGTGCCAGCAGCCCTAACTGGATGAACACTGAAGCTTTCTTT.